The 27 T cell receptor beta chains below were found in one sample sequenced in a study of T-cell memory formation after mild COVID-19. TCRdb independently ran MiXCR on the 5' RACE reads; one entry per CDR3 protein. The profile shows around 340,000 distinct CDR3 sequences, around 13% of them singletons. Sequenced sample: PBMCs or a T cell subset sorted from them (not recorded which). The receptors originated from a young man who had mild COVID-19 (a few samples of this study predate the infection). Cell type and time point are not known.

This sequence joins TRBV4-1 and TRBJ2-5; D is undetermined. V lost 0 bases and J 2 bases, leaving 10 bases between the germline ends. Germline V gene data show CDR1 as MGHRA and CDR2 as YSYEKL. The CDR3 is made up of 15 amino acids. The CDR3 DNA is TGCGCCAGCAGCCAAGAGGGCAGTCGGCAAGAGACCCAGTACTTC. Protein sequence: CASSQEGSRQETQYF.

This chain links TRBV24-1 with TRBJ2-3; D may match TRBD1 or TRBD2 (5 bases each). Trimming took off 5 bases at V and 5 bases at J, with 10 bases between the two ends. Germline CDR1 reads KGHDR; CDR2 reads SFDVKD. The CDR3 sequence is 13 residues long. The CDR3 protein is CATSGGPQDTQYF. CDR3 bases: TGTGCCACCAGTGGGGGACCCCAAGATACGCAGTATTTT.

The gene calls are TRBV7-2 and TRBJ2-3, with TRBD2 matching 8 bases. CDR1 is SGHTA, CDR2 FQGNSA, per germline. The CDR3 consists of 14 residues. V was pared by 1 base and J by 8 bases, with 5 bases of the junction left unmatched. The CDR3 bases are TGTGCCAGCAGCTTAGTCGGACTAGCCAGTACGCAGTATTTT. Translated, it gives CASSLVGLASTQYF.

There are a few counts of this clonotype. The genes are TRBV7-9 and TRBJ2-1, with 12 positions matching TRBD2. The J segment lost 4 bases and the V segment lost 11 bases, leaving 6 bases of the junction unmatched. The germline CDR1 and CDR2 sequences are SEHNR and FQNEAQ (reference sequence). This CDR3 region has 14 residues. The CDR3, as DNA: TGTGCCGGACGACTAGCGGGGGAATACAATGAGCAGTTCTTC. Its translation is CAGRLAGEYNEQFF.

The CDR3 loop reads CASSQSEGTPGTQYF. The DNA of the CDR3 is TGCGCCAGCAGTCAATCGGAGGGAACCCCCGGGACCCAGTACTTC. The chain is built from TRBV23-1 and TRBJ2-5, with a possible D match to TRBD2 (6 bases). TRBV23-1 is an ORF, with its function uncertain. The CDR3 has 15 amino acids. The V end lost 0 bases, the J end lost 7 bases, and 15 bases lay between the germline ends.

In this sample, this clonotype turned up many times. The V and J genes are TRBV5-4 and TRBJ2-2; 8 bases agree with TRBD2. The length of the CDR3 is 17 residues. Germline V lookup: CDR1 SGHNT, CDR2 YYREEE (reference sequence). V dropped 1 base and J dropped 1; count of bases not matched to a gene: 6. This chain's CDR3 is CASSLRRLAGNTGELFF. The CDR3, as DNA: TGTGCCAGCAGCTTGCGCCGGCTAGCGGGGAACACCGGGGAGCTGTTTTTT.

The chain carries TRBV4-3 and TRBJ2-5, with D possibly being TRBD2 (6 bases). The CDR3 is 14 amino acids. Germline V gene sequence: CDR1 LGHNA, CDR2 YSLEER. Trimming stripped 2 bases from V and 4 bases from J, with 11 bases between. In DNA form, the CDR3 reads TGCGCCAGCAGCCAAATGGGGGGTGGAGAGACCCAGTACTTC. It translates to CASSQMGGGETQYF.

This chain links TRBV10-3 with TRBJ2-1; either TRBD1 or TRBD2 may supply D (5 bases each). Trimming stripped 6 bases from V and 8 bases from J, with 14 bases between. This CDR3 spans 13 amino acids. CDR1 is ENHRY and CDR2 is SYGVKD in the germline V gene. The CDR3 sequence is CAISPRGRDEQFF. CDR3 sequence (DNA): TGTGCCATCAGCCCCCGGGGACGAGATGAGCAGTTCTTC.

The chain uses TRBV12-3 or TRBV12-4 and TRBJ2-3, with D tentatively TRBD1 or TRBD2 (5 bases each). V shed 8 bases and J shed 5 bases, with 14 bases lying between them. The CDR3 sequence is 13 residues long. CDR3 amino acids: CASGPWGIDTQYF. The CDR3 nucleotides are TGTGCCAGCGGCCCCTGGGGGATAGATACGCAGTATTTT.

The chain has TRBV28 and TRBJ1-2, with 8 bases identical to TRBD1. With V trimmed by 6 bases and J by 0 bases, 3 bases remained unmatched. The CDR3 spans 14 residues. Germline V CDR1 and CDR2: MDHEN, SYDVKM. CDR3 in amino acids: CASSQGATNYGYTF. In DNA form, the CDR3 reads TGTGCCAGCAGCCAGGGGGCGACTAACTATGGCTACACCTTC.

The chain employs TRBV5-5 and TRBJ1-2, with D hard to call. V lost 4 bases and J 5 bases, leaving 9 bases between the germline ends. Germline V gene data show CDR1 as SGHKS and CDR2 as YYEKEE (reference sequence). This CDR3 contains 12 residues. CDR3 region: CASSPGVYGYTF. Here the CDR3 DNA reads TGTGCCAGCAGCCCCGGAGTATATGGCTACACCTTC.

This chain joins TRBV9 and TRBJ2-2; 7 nucleotides line up with TRBD2. The CDR3 loop spans 14 amino acids. CDR1 SGDLS and CDR2 YYNGEE come from the germline V gene. Trimming took 0 bases from V and 5 from J; bases not matched to a gene: 1. CDR3 DNA: TGTGCCAGCAGCGTAGTCGGGGGGACCGGGGAGCTGTTTTTT. This sequence encodes CASSVVGGTGELFF.

The sample holds many counts of this clonotype. The genes are TRBV20-1 and TRBJ1-6, with TRBD1 matching 7 bases. This CDR3 comprises 16 residues. Trimming cost V 2 bases and J 8 bases; bases outside gene matches: 12. Germline CDR1 reads DFQATT; CDR2 reads SNEGSKA (reference sequence). CDR3 region: CSARPVSGGTYSPLHF. The CDR3 bases are TGCAGTGCTAGACCGGTTTCAGGGGGGACTTATTCACCCCTCCACTTT.

This clonotype occurred a few times. The chain recombines TRBV7-2 with TRBJ2-1, with D tentatively TRBD2 (7 bases). V lost 0 bases, J lost 8 bases, and 14 bases lay in between. The CDR3 loop spans 15 amino acids. The germline V gene encodes CDR1 SGHTA and CDR2 FQGNSA. CDR3: CASSLAGGPLYEQFF. Written as DNA, the CDR3 is TGTGCCAGCAGCTTAGCGGGGGGGCCGTTGTATGAGCAGTTCTTC.

This clonotype was found a few times. This chain uses TRBV5-1 with TRBJ1-3; D gene ambiguous. Germline V gene sequence: CDR1 SGHRS, CDR2 YFSETQ. The CDR3 runs to 12 residues. V lost 7 bases, J lost 9 bases, and 14 bases lay in between. This CDR3 reads CASQDRSGTIYF. The CDR3 coding sequence is TGCGCCAGCCAAGATCGCTCGGGCACCATATATTTT.

This clonotype was observed at least ten times. The chain is built from TRBV20-1 and TRBJ2-3, with TRBD2 identical over 7 bases. The CDR3 loop spans 16 amino acids. Losses at the gene ends were 3 bases for V and 2 bases for J; bases not matched to a gene: 11. The germline V gene encodes CDR1 DFQATT and CDR2 SNEGSKA (reference sequence). The CDR3 DNA sequence: TGCAGTGCTAGTACGGCGGGGGACTTGGACACAGATACGCAGTATTTT. This encodes CSASTAGDLDTDTQYF.

The sample holds a few counts of this clonotype. The chain couples TRBV20-1 to TRBJ2-5, with D possibly matching TRBD1 (6 bases). The CDR3 has 14 amino acids. Per the germline V gene, CDR1 is DFQATT and CDR2 is SNEGSKA (reference sequence). V dropped 7 bases and J dropped 2 bases, with 17 bases sitting between them. CDR3 amino acids: CSGTVWGEQETQYF. The CDR3 coding sequence is TGCAGTGGGACAGTATGGGGAGAGCAAGAGACCCAGTACTTC.

This clonotype has at least ten counts. The genes are TRBV7-6 and TRBJ2-3; D not certain. CDR1 SGHVS and CDR2 FNYEAQ come from the germline V gene. V lost 1 base and J 7 bases, leaving 15 bases between the germline ends. The CDR3 spans 15 residues. The CDR3 DNA reads as TGTGCCAGCAGCTTAGGCAGTGACAACCTTTATACGCAGTATTTT. Translating gives CASSLGSDNLYTQYF.

This clonotype has just a few counts. V is TRBV6-2 or TRBV6-3 and J is TRBJ2-1, with TRBD1 matching 10 bases. Germline CDR1 reads MNHEY; CDR2 reads SVGEGT. The CDR3 loop spans 19 amino acids. V dropped 5 bases and J dropped 4; count of bases not matched to a gene: 17. The CDR3 reads CASSPSRDRGQKPYNEQFF. CDR3 bases: TGTGCCAGCAGTCCCTCTCGAGACAGGGGGCAGAAACCTTACAATGAGCAGTTCTTC.

This clonotype was counted many times. The chain recombines TRBV6-6 with TRBJ2-5; TRBD2 might be the D (6 bases). Germline assignment: CDR1 MNHNY and CDR2 SVGAGI (reference sequence). Between the trimmed V and J ends, which lost 8 bases and 1 base, there was a span of 14 bases. This CDR3 is 14 amino acids long. The CDR3 DNA reads as TGTGCCAGCGGGAGACACGGGAGCCAAGAGACCCAGTACTTC. The encoded protein is CASGRHGSQETQYF.

The gene calls are TRBV20-1 and TRBJ2-2, with a tentative D call TRBD1 (5 bases). Germline CDR1 and CDR2: DFQATT and SNEGSKA (reference sequence). The CDR3 extends over 14 amino acids. Trimming removed 4 bases at V and 2 bases at J, with 11 bases between. The CDR3 spells CSAMLGLNTGELFF. The CDR3 DNA reads TGCAGTGCTATGTTGGGGCTCAACACCGGGGAGCTGTTTTTT.

J is TRBJ2-5 and V is TRBV29-1; TRBD2 matches at 10 bases. Germline CDR1 and CDR2: SQVTM and ANQGSEA. The CDR3 length is 15 residues. J was trimmed by 1 base and V by 2 bases; bases with no gene match: 4. The CDR3 region is CSVETSGVFQETQYF. The CDR3 DNA follows: TGCAGCGTTGAAACTAGCGGGGTCTTCCAAGAGACCCAGTACTTC.

This clonotype was counted between two and nine times. This sequence joins TRBV6-2 or TRBV6-3 and TRBJ2-4; 7 nucleotides agree with TRBD1. This CDR3 contains 15 residues. The germline CDR1 and CDR2 sequences are MNHEY and SVGEGT. Trimming took 5 bases from V and 8 from J; bases not matched to a gene: 12. The CDR3 DNA follows: TGTGCCAGCAGTACCGGGACAGTTGTGGAGGACATTCAGTACTTC. Protein sequence: CASSTGTVVEDIQYF.

Only a few counts were recorded for this clonotype. The V call is TRBV7-9, the J call TRBJ1-4, with D perhaps TRBD1 (6 bases). V lost 6 bases and J 6 bases, leaving 17 bases between the germline ends. CDR1 and CDR2 from the germline V gene are SEHNR and FQNEAQ (reference sequence). The CDR3 runs to 15 residues. As DNA, the CDR3 is TGTGCCAGCAGTCCGAAGAACAGGGCGGATGAAAAACTGTTTTTT. This encodes CASSPKNRADEKLFF. Full variable domain (missing parts from reference TRBV7-9 and TRBJ1-4): DTGVSQNPRHKITKRGQNVTFRCDPISEHNRLYWYRQTLGQGPEFLTYFQNEAQLEKSRLLSDRFSAERPKGSFSTLEIQRTEQGDSAMYLCASSPKNRADEKLFFGSGTQLSVL.

This clonotype has a handful of counts. The genes are TRBV7-9 and TRBJ2-7; a possible D gene is TRBD1 (6 bases). Germline CDR1 SEHNR, CDR2 FQNEAQ (reference sequence). Trimming took 1 base from V and 3 from J, leaving 16 bases between them. CDR3 size: 16 residues. The CDR3 sequence is CASSLGEGKGGYEQYF. The CDR3 nucleotides are TGTGCCAGCAGCTTAGGTGAAGGGAAAGGGGGCTACGAGCAGTACTTC.

CDR3 sequence (DNA): TGTGCCAGCAGCTTAAGGGGCGGACCCGCGGGCACTGAAGCTTTCTTT. Its translation is CASSLRGGPAGTEAFF. The rearrangement links TRBV7-2 to TRBJ1-1, with a possible D match to TRBD1 (5 bases). The V and J ends lost 2 bases and 4 bases respectively, with 17 bases between them. Germline assignment: CDR1 SGHTA and CDR2 FQGNSA. The CDR3 is 16 amino acids.

This clonotype was seen many times. This chain joins TRBV12-3 or TRBV12-4 and TRBJ2-3; TRBD2 matches at 8 bases. The V gene end was trimmed by 3 bases and the J gene end by 6 bases; junction bases not matched to a gene: 5. The CDR3 is 14 amino acids. The DNA of the CDR3 is TGTGCCAGCAGTTTGGGACTAGGGTTCGATACGCAGTATTTT. Encoded protein: CASSLGLGFDTQYF.